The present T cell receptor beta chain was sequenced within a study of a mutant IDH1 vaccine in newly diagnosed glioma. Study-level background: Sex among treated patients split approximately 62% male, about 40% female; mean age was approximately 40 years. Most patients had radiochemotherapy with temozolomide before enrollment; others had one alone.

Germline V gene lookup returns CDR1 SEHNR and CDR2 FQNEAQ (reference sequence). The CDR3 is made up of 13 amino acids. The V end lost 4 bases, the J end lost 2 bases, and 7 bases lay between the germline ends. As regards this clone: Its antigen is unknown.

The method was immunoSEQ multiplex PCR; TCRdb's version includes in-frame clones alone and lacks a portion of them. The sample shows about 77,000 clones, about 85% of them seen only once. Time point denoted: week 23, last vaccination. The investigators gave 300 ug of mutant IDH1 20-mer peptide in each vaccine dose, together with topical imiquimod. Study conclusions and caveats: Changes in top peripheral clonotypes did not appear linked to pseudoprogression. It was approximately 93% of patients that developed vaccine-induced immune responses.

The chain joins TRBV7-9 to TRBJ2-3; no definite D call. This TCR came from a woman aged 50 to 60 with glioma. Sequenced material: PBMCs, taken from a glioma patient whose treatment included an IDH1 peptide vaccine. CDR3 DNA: TGTGCCAGCAGCTCCAAGGACACAGATACGCAGTATTTT. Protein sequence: CASSSKDTDTQYF.